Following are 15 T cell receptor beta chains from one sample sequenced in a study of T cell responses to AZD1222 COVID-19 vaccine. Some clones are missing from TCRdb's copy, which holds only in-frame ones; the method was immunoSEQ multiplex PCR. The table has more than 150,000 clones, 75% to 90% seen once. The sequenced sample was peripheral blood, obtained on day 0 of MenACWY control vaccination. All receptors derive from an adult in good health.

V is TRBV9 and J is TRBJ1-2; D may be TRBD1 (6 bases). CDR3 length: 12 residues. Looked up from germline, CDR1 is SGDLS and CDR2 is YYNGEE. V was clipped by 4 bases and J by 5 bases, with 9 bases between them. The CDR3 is CASSPTGYGYTF. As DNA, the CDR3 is TGTGCCAGCAGCCCTACAGGGTATGGCTACACCTTC.

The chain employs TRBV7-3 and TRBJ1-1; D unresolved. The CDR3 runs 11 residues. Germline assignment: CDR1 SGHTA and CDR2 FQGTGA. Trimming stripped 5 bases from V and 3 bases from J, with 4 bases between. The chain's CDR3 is CASSPDTEAFF. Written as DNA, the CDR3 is TGTGCCAGCAGCCCAGACACTGAAGCTTTCTTT.

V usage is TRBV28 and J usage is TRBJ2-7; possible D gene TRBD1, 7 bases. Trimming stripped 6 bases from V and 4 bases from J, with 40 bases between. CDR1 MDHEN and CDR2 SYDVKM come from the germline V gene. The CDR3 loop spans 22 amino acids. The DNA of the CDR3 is TGTGCCAGCAGGCAACAGGACAGGTCAGGCACCGGGCTAGCGCCTATCTCGTACGAGCAGTACTTC. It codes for CASRQQDRSGTGLAPISYEQYF.

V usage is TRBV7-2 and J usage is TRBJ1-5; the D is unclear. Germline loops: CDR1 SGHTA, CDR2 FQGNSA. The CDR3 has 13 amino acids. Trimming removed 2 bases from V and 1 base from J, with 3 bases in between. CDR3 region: CASSLKSNQPQHF. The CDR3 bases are TGTGCCAGCAGCTTAAAAAGCAATCAGCCCCAGCATTTT.

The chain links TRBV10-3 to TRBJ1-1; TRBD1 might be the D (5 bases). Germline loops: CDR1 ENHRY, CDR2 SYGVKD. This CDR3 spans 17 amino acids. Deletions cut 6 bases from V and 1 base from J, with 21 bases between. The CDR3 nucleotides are TGTGCCATCAGACCATCGGGAGGGGCCGTGGGGAACACTGAAGCTTTCTTT. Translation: CAIRPSGGAVGNTEAFF.

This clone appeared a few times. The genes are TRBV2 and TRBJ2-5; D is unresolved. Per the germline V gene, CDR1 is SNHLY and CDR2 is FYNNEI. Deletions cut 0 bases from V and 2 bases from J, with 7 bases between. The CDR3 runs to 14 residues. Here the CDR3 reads CASSEAELQETQYF. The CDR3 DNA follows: TGTGCCAGCAGTGAAGCGGAATTACAAGAGACCCAGTACTTC.

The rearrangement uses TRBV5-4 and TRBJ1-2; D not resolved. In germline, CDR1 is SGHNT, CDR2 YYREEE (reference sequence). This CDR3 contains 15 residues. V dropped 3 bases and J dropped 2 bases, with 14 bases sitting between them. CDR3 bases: TGTGCCAGCAGCTCCACAAGGGCCCAAAACTATGGCTACACCTTC. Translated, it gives CASSSTRAQNYGYTF. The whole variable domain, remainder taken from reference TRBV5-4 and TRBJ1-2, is ETGVTQSPTHLIKTRGQQVTLRCSSQSGHNTVSWYQQALGQGPQFIFQYYREEENGRGNFPPRFSGLQFPNYSSELNVNALELDDSALYLCASSSTRAQNYGYTFGSGTRLTVV.

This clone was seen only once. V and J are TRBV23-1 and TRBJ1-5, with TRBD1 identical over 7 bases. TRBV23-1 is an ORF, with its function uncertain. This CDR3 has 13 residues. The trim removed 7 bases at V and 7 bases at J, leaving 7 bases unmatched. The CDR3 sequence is CASTDRAGQPQHF. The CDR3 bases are TGCGCCAGCACCGACAGGGCGGGACAGCCCCAGCATTTT.

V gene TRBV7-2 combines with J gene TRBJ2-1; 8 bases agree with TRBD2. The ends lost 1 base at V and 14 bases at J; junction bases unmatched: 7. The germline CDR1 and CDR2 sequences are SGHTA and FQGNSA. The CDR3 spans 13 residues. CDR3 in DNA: TGTGCCAGCAGCTTAGATTGGAACGGGGGGGAGTTCTTC. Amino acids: CASSLDWNGGEFF.

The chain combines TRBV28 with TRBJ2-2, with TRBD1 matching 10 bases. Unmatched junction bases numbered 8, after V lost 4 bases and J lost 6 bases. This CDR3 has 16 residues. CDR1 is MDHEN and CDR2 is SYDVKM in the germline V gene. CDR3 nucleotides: TGTGCCAGCAGTTGGGCTGGGACAGGGGTTGCCGGGGAGCTGTTTTTT. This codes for CASSWAGTGVAGELFF.

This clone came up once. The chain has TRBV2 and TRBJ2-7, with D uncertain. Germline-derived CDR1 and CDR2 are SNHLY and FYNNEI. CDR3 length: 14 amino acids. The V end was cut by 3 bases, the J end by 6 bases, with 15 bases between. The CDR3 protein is CASSDRRSPLEQYF. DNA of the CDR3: TGTGCCAGCAGTGACCGCAGGTCCCCGCTCGAGCAGTACTTC. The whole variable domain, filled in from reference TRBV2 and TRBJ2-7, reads EPEVTQTPSHQVTQMGQEVILRCVPISNHLYFYWYRQILGQKVEFLVSFYNNEISEKSEIFDDQFSVERPDGSNFTLKIRSTKLEDSAMYFCASSDRRSPLEQYFGPGTRLTVT.

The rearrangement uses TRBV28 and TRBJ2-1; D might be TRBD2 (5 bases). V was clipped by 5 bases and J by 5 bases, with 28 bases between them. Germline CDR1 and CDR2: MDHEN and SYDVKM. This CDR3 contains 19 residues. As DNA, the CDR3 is TGTGCCAGCAGTCTTTGGGGTGGAGGCCTGGGGAACCTCAACAATGAGCAGTTCTTC. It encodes CASSLWGGGLGNLNNEQFF. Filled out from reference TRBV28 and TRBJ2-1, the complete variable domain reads DVKVTQSSRYLVKRTGEKVFLECVQDMDHENMFWYRQDPGLGLRLIYFSYDVKMKEKGDIPEGYSVSREKKERFSLILESASTNQTSMYLCASSLWGGGLGNLNNEQFFGPGTRLTVL.

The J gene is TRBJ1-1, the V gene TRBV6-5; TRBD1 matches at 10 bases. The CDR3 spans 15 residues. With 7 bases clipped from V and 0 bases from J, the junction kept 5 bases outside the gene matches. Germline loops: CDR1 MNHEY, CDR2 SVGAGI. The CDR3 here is CASTRDRGMNTEAFF. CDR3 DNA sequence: TGTGCCAGCACCCGGGACAGGGGCATGAACACTGAAGCTTTCTTT.

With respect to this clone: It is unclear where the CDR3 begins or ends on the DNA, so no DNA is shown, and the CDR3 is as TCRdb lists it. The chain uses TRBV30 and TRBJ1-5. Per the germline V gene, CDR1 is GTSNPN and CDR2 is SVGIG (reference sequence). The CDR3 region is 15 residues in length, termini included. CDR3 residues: CAWSVFRGRNQPQHF.

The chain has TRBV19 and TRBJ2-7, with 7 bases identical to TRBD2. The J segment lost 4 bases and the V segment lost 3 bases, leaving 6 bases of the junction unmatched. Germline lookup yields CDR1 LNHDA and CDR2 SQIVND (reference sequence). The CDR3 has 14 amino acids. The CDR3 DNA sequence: TGTGCCAGTAGTATTGGGCGGGGGAGTTACGAGCAGTACTTC. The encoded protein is CASSIGRGSYEQYF.